These T cell receptor beta chains were read from a single sample in a study of a mutant IDH1 vaccine in newly diagnosed glioma. What these receptors recognize is not known. Using immunoSEQ multiplex PCR, the repertoire was profiled, and TCRdb retains in-frame clones only, with some absent. Here the sample spans approximately 60,000 clones, 80% to 90% being singletons. The source was PBMCs, collected from a glioma patient whose treatment included an IDH1 peptide vaccine. The receptors were gathered from a man aged 35 to 55 with glioma. CDR3s include the opening cysteine and the closing phenylalanine or tryptophan. The D gene is left open where the match is weak. Expanded clones are given a class, and other clones once, few, many or no size at all.

TRBJ2-1 | . | . | TRBV4-3 | CASSQDSSRGQFF | TGCGCCAGCAGCCAAGATTCCTCCAGGGGGCAGTTCTTC
TRBJ1-1 | . | . | TRBV6-5 | CASIIRGGVLTEAFF | TGTGCCAGCATAATTCGGGGGGGCGTTTTGACTGAAGCTTTCTTT
TRBJ2-3 | TRBD2 | . | TRBV29-1 | CSSRASGMTDTQYF | TGCAGCTCCCGGGCTAGCGGGATGACAGATACGCAGTATTTT
TRBJ1-5 | TRBD1 | few | TRBV7-2 | CASSVDRGRTQPQHF | TGTGCCAGCAGCGTCGACAGGGGGCGAACTCAGCCCCAGCATTTT
TRBJ2-7 | TRBD2 | . | TRBV10-3 | CAISAGTSSYEQYF | TGTGCCATCAGTGCGGGGACTAGCTCCTACGAGCAGTACTTC
TRBJ1-1 | . | . | TRBV9 | CASSDGGGRTEAFF | TGTGCCAGCAGCGACGGGGGCGGTCGCACTGAAGCTTTCTTT
TRBJ2-2 | . | . | TRBV6-1 | CASRGLANTGELFF | TGTGCCAGCAGGGGACTGGCTAACACCGGGGAGCTGTTTTTT
TRBJ2-7 | . | . | TRBV6-1 | CASRSSQGGAYEQYF | TGTGCCAGCAGATCATCCCAGGGTGGCGCCTACGAGCAGTACTTC
TRBJ1-1 | . | . | TRBV9 | CASGVGVNTEAFF | TGTGCCAGCGGGGTTGGGGTGAACACTGAAGCTTTCTTT
TRBJ2-1 | . | . | TRBV19 | CASHPPDYSSYNEQFF | TGTGCCAGCCACCCTCCGGACTATAGCTCCTACAATGAGCAGTTCTTC
TRBJ2-5 | . | . | TRBV6-5 | CASSTPALETQYF | TGTGCCAGCAGTACCCCAGCGCTGGAGACCCAGTACTTC
TRBJ1-5 | TRBD1 | once | TRBV5-1 | CASSVTGGSNQPQHF | TGCGCCAGCAGCGTGACAGGGGGCAGCAATCAGCCCCAGCATTTT
TRBJ2-5 | TRBD2 | . | TRBV5-4 | CASSMGLAGGETQYF | TGTGCCAGCAGCATGGGACTAGCGGGAGGAGAGACCCAGTACTTC
TRBJ2-5 | . | . | TRBV5-1 | CASSRQQETQYF | TGCGCCAGCAGCCGACAGCAAGAGACCCAGTACTTC
TRBJ2-1 | . | . | TRBV28 | CASRAYSEQFF | TGTGCCAGCAGGGCCTACAGTGAGCAGTTCTTC
TRBJ2-1 | TRBD1 | . | TRBV6-1 | CASSESDRVPYNEQFF | TGTGCCAGCAGTGAATCCGACAGGGTGCCCTACAATGAGCAGTTCTTC
TRBJ2-5 | TRBD1 | . | TRBV7-9 | CASSRPRDRTFQETQYF | TGTGCCAGCAGTCGACCCCGGGACAGGACTTTCCAAGAGACCCAGTACTTC
TRBJ1-1 | . | . | TRBV11-2 | CASSLVSGAGTEAFF | TGTGCCAGCAGCTTAGTTTCTGGGGCTGGCACTGAAGCTTTCTTT
TRBJ2-7 | . | . | TRBV7-9 | CASSPSRLSYEQYF | TGTGCCAGCAGCCCCAGCCGGCTCTCCTACGAGCAGTACTTC
TRBJ2-1 | . | . | TRBV7-9 | CAGSGNEQFF | TGTGCCGGATCCGGCAATGAGCAGTTCTTC
TRBJ2-3 | TRBD2 | . | TRBV4-3 | CASSQDWRLAGTVGHTDTQYF | TGCGCCAGCAGCCAAGATTGGCGACTAGCGGGGACCGTTGGACACACAGATACGCAGTATTTT
TRBJ1-2 | . | . | TRBV28 | CASSFGRGLGYTF | TGTGCCAGCAGTTTCGGAAGAGGGCTTGGCTACACCTTC
TRBJ1-2 | . | . | TRBV9 | CASRKRGTARNGYTF | TGTGCCAGCAGGAAGAGGGGGACTGCGCGGAATGGCTACACCTTC
TRBJ2-7 | . | . | TRBV2 | CASSTDSYEQYF | TGTGCCAGCAGTACCGACAGCTACGAGCAGTACTTC
TRBJ2-7 | TRBD1 | . | TRBV6-6 | CASSYSDRGTYEQYF | TGTGCCAGCAGTTACTCGGACAGGGGGACATACGAGCAGTACTTC
TRBJ2-1 | TRBD2 | . | TRBV2 | CAGSSGRGDEQFF | TGTGCCGGCTCTAGCGGGAGGGGCGATGAGCAGTTCTTC
TRBJ2-3 | . | . | TRBV4-3 | CASSQDHSTDTQYF | TGCGCCAGCAGCCAAGATCACAGCACAGATACGCAGTATTTT
TRBJ2-5 | TRBD2 | . | TRBV11-1 | CASSLAFQFWTSGQETQYF | TGTGCCAGCAGCTTAGCGTTTCAGTTTTGGACTAGCGGACAAGAGACCCAGTACTTC
TRBJ2-3 | TRBD2 | . | TRBV5-4 | CASKLGLAGQGTDTQYF | TGTGCCAGCAAACTGGGACTAGCGGGACAAGGCACAGATACGCAGTATTTT
TRBJ2-3 | . | . | TRBV27 | CASSLGRTADTQYF | TGTGCCAGCAGTTTAGGTCGGACGGCAGATACGCAGTATTTT
TRBJ2-3 | TRBD1 | . | TRBV19 | CASTRGPNTDTQYF | TGTGCCAGTACCAGGGGGCCCAACACAGATACGCAGTATTTT
TRBJ2-7 | . | . | TRBV7-8 | CASSLAELTYEQYF | TGTGCCAGCAGCTTAGCGGAACTTACCTACGAGCAGTACTTC
TRBJ2-7 | TRBD2 | . | TRBV5-1 | CASSSGTSGSIYEQYF | TGCGCCAGCAGCTCCGGGACTAGCGGGAGCATCTACGAGCAGTACTTC
TRBJ2-7 | TRBD2 | . | TRBV4-1 | CASSHATSGSYEQYF | TGCGCCAGCAGCCATGCGACTAGCGGGAGCTACGAGCAGTACTTC
TRBJ1-2 | . | . | TRBV5-6 | CASRWPGDYGYTF | TGTGCCAGCAGATGGCCTGGGGACTATGGCTACACCTTC
TRBJ2-7 | . | . | TRBV15 | CATSRDESAQYF | TGTGCCACCAGCAGAGATGAATCGGCGCAGTACTTC
TRBJ2-7 | . | . | TRBV4-1 | CASSSSNEGHEQYF | TGCGCCAGCAGCTCCAGCAACGAGGGGCACGAGCAGTACTTC
TRBJ1-4 | . | few | TRBV6-4 | CASSTPVGGMGKLFF | TGTGCCAGCAGTACCCCAGTTGGGGGTATGGGGAAACTGTTTTTT
TRBJ2-7 | . | . | TRBV5-1 | CASSRESGPAYEQYF | TGCGCCAGCAGCCGTGAGAGCGGGCCAGCCTACGAGCAGTACTTC
TRBJ2-7 | . | . | TRBV25-1 | CASSATRDTSYEQYF | TGTGCCAGCAGTGCCACCCGGGACACCTCCTACGAGCAGTACTTC
TRBJ2-7 | . | . | TRBV18 | CASSPAGMDEQYF | TGTGCCAGCTCACCGGCAGGGATGGACGAGCAGTACTTC
TRBJ2-1 | . | few | TRBV5-6 | CASRKGGYNEQFF | TGTGCCAGCAGAAAGGGGGGCTACAATGAGCAGTTCTTC
TRBJ1-1 | . | once | TRBV5-1 | CASSYPAGAPNTEAFF | TGCGCCAGCAGCTACCCCGCAGGGGCTCCGAACACTGAAGCTTTCTTT
TRBJ2-4 | . | . | TRBV4-1 | CASSRIGNIQYF | TGCGCCAGCAGCCGAATCGGGAACATTCAGTACTTC
TRBJ2-5 | . | . | TRBV5-1 | CASSLGTQESQYF | TGCGCCAGCAGCTTGGGGACCCAGGAATCCCAGTACTTC
TRBJ1-4 | TRBD1 | . | TRBV28 | CASSLFHPTGVEKLFF | TGTGCCAGCAGTTTATTTCACCCCACAGGGGTGGAAAAACTGTTTTTT
TRBJ1-1 | . | once | TRBV19 | CASSIGQSEAFF | TGTGCCAGTAGTATAGGCCAGAGTGAAGCTTTCTTT
TRBJ1-1 | . | . | TRBV11-1 | CASSLQTNTEAFF | TGTGCCAGCAGCTTGCAGACCAACACTGAAGCTTTCTTT
TRBJ2-7 | . | . | TRBV10-3 | CAISGQGNEQYF | TGTGCCATCAGTGGGCAGGGCAACGAGCAGTACTTC
TRBJ2-3 | . | . | TRBV5-1 | CASSLEGRPSTDTQYF | TGCGCCAGCAGCTTGGAGGGACGACCGAGCACAGATACGCAGTATTTT
TRBJ2-3 | . | . | TRBV7-9 | CASRAGTDTQYF | TGTGCCAGCAGGGCTGGCACAGATACGCAGTATTTT
TRBJ2-1 | TRBD2 | . | TRBV7-2 | CASSHDLAGVPWYNEQFF | TGTGCCAGCAGCCATGATTTAGCGGGAGTCCCTTGGTACAATGAGCAGTTCTTC
TRBJ2-5 | . | . | TRBV5-4 | CASSPTHGLQETQYF | TGTGCCAGCAGCCCAACCCATGGCCTCCAGGAGACCCAGTACTTC
TRBJ2-5 | TRBD2 | . | TRBV10-3 | CAISGAGGGETQYF | TGTGCCATCAGTGGTGCGGGAGGAGGGGAGACCCAGTACTTC
TRBJ2-7 | . | . | TRBV5-1 | CASSWDLSYEQYF | TGCGCCAGCAGCTGGGACCTCTCCTACGAGCAGTACTTC
TRBJ2-5 | . | . | TRBV9 | CASSVDQGGETQYF | TGTGCCAGCAGCGTAGACCAGGGGGGGGAGACCCAGTACTTC
TRBJ2-7 | TRBD1 | . | TRBV5-1 | CASSRQGSENYEQYF | TGCGCCAGCAGCCGACAGGGTTCGGAAAACTACGAGCAGTACTTC